The TCR beta chain described here comes from a study of blood T cell repertoires in COVID-19. In the authors' methods: Amplifying reference gene primers gave estimates of nucleated cell counts. Clones were read by immunoSEQ multiplex PCR, and TCRdb kept only the in-frame ones, dropping some. D and trimming were read from the DNA, whereas the V and J calls and clone size are those reported in that table. The data show some 44,000 clones, with more than 65% seen just once and around 22% held by the top ten. The germline V and J ends were trimmed by 1 base and 1 base, with 10 bases remaining between them. There are 14 residues in the CDR3. Germline loops: CDR1 GTSNPN, CDR2 SVGIG (reference sequence).

This TCR came from a woman aged 60-75 years with acute or convalescent COVID-19. What was sequenced was peripheral blood. The chain links TRBV30 to TRBJ1-1; D gene ambiguous. In DNA form, the CDR3 reads TGTGCCTGGAGTGAGAGCAACTCGAACACTGAAGCTTTCTTT. Translating it yields CAWSESNSNTEAFF.